Listed below are T cell receptor beta chains from one sample, sequenced in a study of shared clonotypes between healthy human individuals. The table came from immunoSEQ multiplex PCR; TCRdb's copy has only in-frame clones and leaves some out. The sample has around 1.4 million clones; just under 99% are singletons. Material: naive CD4+ T cells sorted from blood. These receptors came from a man aged 25-40 years in good health. Both conserved end residues are trimmed from each CDR3. A D gene is named only where the DNA matches it firmly.

J,D,length,V,CDR3
TRBJ2-1,TRBD2,15,TRBV5-4,ASSLFGRAYGYNEQF
TRBJ2-7,.,10,TRBV7-9,ASSPSSYEQY
TRBJ2-7,.,10,TRBV7-2,ASSNAGYEQY
TRBJ2-6,.,13,TRBV7-9,ASSLSGAGANVLT
TRBJ2-3,TRBD1,14,TRBV5-1,ASSLQGPESTDTQY
TRBJ1-3,.,16,TRBV11-2,ASRNWGRARMDGNTIY
TRBJ2-1,TRBD2,13,TRBV10-3,AISERDFSGNEQF
TRBJ1-2,.,11,TRBV9,ASSREDRAGYT
TRBJ1-1,TRBD1,11,TRBV7-9,ALTRGRNTEAF
TRBJ2-7,.,11,TRBV7-9,ASSLRFPLEQY
TRBJ2-3,.,10,TRBV6-6,ASSYSGDTQY
TRBJ2-7,TRBD1,16,TRBV7-6,ASSFDLRGTGSPYEQY
TRBJ2-7,TRBD2,11,TRBV2,ASGRERDYEQY
TRBJ1-1,TRBD1,13,TRBV6-1,ASRTRGQGFTEAF
TRBJ2-3,.,11,TRBV6-4,ANGGSSTDTQY
TRBJ2-7,.,11,TRBV18,ASSPAPAYEQY
TRBJ2-3,TRBD2,12,TRBV2,ASRERTSPDTQY
TRBJ2-1,.,11,TRBV5-5,ASSLALWGEQF
TRBJ2-7,TRBD2,13,TRBV5-1,ASSSFSGTPYEQY
TRBJ2-7,.,11,TRBV2,ASSGGGIYEQY
TRBJ2-3,.,12,TRBV5-1,ASSAGPPTDTQY
TRBJ2-2,.,11,TRBV19,ASSSIGTGELF
TRBJ2-1,TRBD2,14,TRBV19,ASSPPGLAGYNEQF
TRBJ1-3,.,10,TRBV5-5,ASSSKNNTIY
TRBJ2-3,TRBD1,14,TRBV5-1,ASSRSRQGVADTQY
TRBJ1-5,.,13,TRBV4-2,ASSQDSPLPQPQH
TRBJ2-7,TRBD2,14,TRBV28,ASRPPGLAGVNEQY
TRBJ2-5,.,10,TRBV7-9,ASSFSSETQY
TRBJ1-3,.,14,TRBV9,ASSVGPRSPGDTIY
TRBJ1-5,.,13,TRBV9,ASSVGTAYNQPQH
TRBJ2-1,.,11,TRBV29-1,SAGGLGLNEQF
TRBJ1-4,.,10,TRBV7-9,ASSWGDEKLF